The rows below give T cell receptor beta chains drawn from one sample of a study of response to subunit inactivated influenza vaccine. TCRdb recomputed calls from the RT-PCR reads with MiXCR, one row per CDR3 protein. The sample holds approximately 530,000 distinct CDR3 sequences; approximately 7.8% are singletons and the top ten take 13%. This specimen consisted of PBMCs from blood, obtained less than 30 months after vaccination. The receptor set was obtained from a man between 45 and 75 years old who received an inactivated influenza vaccine. CDR3s include the opening cysteine and the closing phenylalanine or tryptophan. Each record gives: D gene, J gene, V gene, clone size, CDR3 protein, CDR3 DNA. The D gene is left open where the match is weak. Expanded clones are given a class, and other clones once, few, many or no size at all.

>TRBD1|TRBJ2-5|TRBV20-1|many
CSARDSTGGAGKTQYF
TGCAGTGCTAGGGATAGTACAGGGGGCGCGGGGAAGACCCAGTACTTC
>NA|TRBJ2-7|TRBV4-2|few
CASSQGMGLSSYEQYF
TGTGCCAGCAGCCAAGGGATGGGCCTGAGCTCCTACGAGCAGTACTTC
>TRBD2|TRBJ2-2|TRBV7-9|NA
CASSLTGLGLGELFF
TGTGCCAGCAGCTTAACCGGACTAGGTCTCGGGGAGCTGTTTTTT
>TRBD2|TRBJ2-2|TRBV20-1|many
CSARSGLAMNTGELFF
TGCAGTGCTAGATCGGGACTAGCGATGAACACCGGGGAGCTGTTTTTT
>TRBD2|TRBJ2-5|TRBV12-3/TRBV12-4|many
CASSFTSGEETQYF
TGTGCCAGCAGTTTTACTAGCGGAGAAGAGACCCAGTACTTC
>NA|TRBJ2-3|TRBV7-8|few
CASSLYGLKPTDTQYF
TGTGCCAGCAGCTTATATGGACTAAAACCTACAGATACGCAGTATTTT
>NA|TRBJ2-1|TRBV10-3|few
CAISDWGSPMGYNEQFF
TGTGCCATCAGTGATTGGGGTAGCCCCATGGGCTACAATGAGCAGTTCTTC
>TRBD2|TRBJ2-7|TRBV10-3|few
CAIKSGTTDYEQYF
TGTGCCATCAAATCCGGGACTACTGACTACGAGCAGTACTTC
>NA|TRBJ2-3|TRBV5-1|NA
CASSLALTSTDTQYF
TGCGCCAGCAGCTTGGCCCTGACTTCCACAGATACGCAGTATTTT
>NA|TRBJ2-1|TRBV5-1|NA
CASKDKTSYNEQFF
TGCGCCAGCAAGGACAAAACCTCCTACAATGAGCAGTTCTTC
>NA|TRBJ2-1|TRBV7-3|NA
CASSPGRTGYNEQFF
TGTGCCAGCAGCCCCGGACGTACAGGGTACAATGAGCAGTTCTTC
>NA|TRBJ1-5|TRBV20-1|NA
CSASLPHSNQPQHF
TGCAGTGCTAGCCTGCCCCACAGCAATCAGCCCCAGCATTTT
>TRBD2|TRBJ2-2|TRBV4-2|NA
CASSLIAGPNTGELFF
TGTGCCAGCAGCCTTATAGCGGGGCCGAACACCGGGGAGCTGTTTTTT
>NA|TRBJ2-1|TRBV12-3/TRBV12-4|many
CASSLIDEQFF
TGTGCCAGCAGCTTGATAGATGAGCAGTTCTTC
>NA|TRBJ2-3|TRBV7-3|NA
CASSDLVADTQYF
TGTGCCAGCAGCGACCTAGTTGCAGATACGCAGTATTTT
>NA|TRBJ2-5|TRBV6-5|NA
CASSFGGAFQETQYF
TGTGCCAGCAGTTTCGGGGGCGCCTTCCAAGAGACCCAGTACTTC
>NA|TRBJ1-3|TRBV2|few
CASSPGSSGNTIYF
TGTGCCAGCAGTCCAGGGAGCTCTGGAAACACCATATATTTT
>TRBD1|TRBJ2-7|TRBV15|few
CATSRSLNPGTGSYEQYF
TGTGCCACCAGCAGATCATTAAACCCCGGGACAGGGTCTTACGAGCAGTACTTC
>NA|TRBJ1-2|TRBV6-1|few
CASSGGGGPRGYTF
TGTGCCAGCAGCGGGGGAGGGGGACCAAGGGGCTACACCTTC
>NA|TRBJ1-5|TRBV20-1|NA
CSAGAGGARSQPQHF
TGCAGTGCTGGGGCCGGGGGCGCGAGAAGTCAGCCCCAGCATTTT
>NA|TRBJ2-7|TRBV5-1|many
CASSSQGGAYEQYF
TGCGCCAGCAGCTCCCAGGGGGGCGCCTACGAGCAGTACTTC
>TRBD2|TRBJ2-1|TRBV11-2|few
CASSYLAGESNEQFF
TGTGCCAGCAGCTATCTAGCGGGAGAAAGCAATGAGCAGTTCTTC
>TRBD2|TRBJ2-5|TRBV27|many
CASSLGTSLLETQYF
TGTGCCAGCAGTTTAGGGACTAGCTTGTTGGAGACCCAGTACTTC
>NA|TRBJ1-5|TRBV6-5|NA
CASSYSQGGGNQPQHF
TGTGCCAGCAGTTACTCTCAGGGTGGGGGCAATCAGCCCCAGCATTTT
>NA|TRBJ1-1|TRBV15|few
CATSRDWGTPLNTEAFF
TGTGCCACCAGCAGAGATTGGGGAACTCCACTGAACACTGAAGCTTTCTTT
>NA|TRBJ2-3|TRBV29-1|many
CSVGGSFTDTQYF
TGCAGCGTCGGCGGGTCTTTCACAGATACGCAGTATTTT
>NA|TRBJ2-5|TRBV5-1|many
CASSLLGGETQYF
TGTGCCAGCAGCCTATTGGGGGGAGAGACCCAGTACTTC
>TRBD1|TRBJ2-5|TRBV29-1|few
CSVEAGTGGETQYF
TGCAGCGTTGAAGCCGGGACAGGGGGAGAGACCCAGTACTTC
>TRBD2|TRBJ2-5|TRBV6-2/TRBV6-3|few
CASNRAQGSGQETQYF
TGTGCCAGCAACCGGGCCCAGGGTAGCGGGCAAGAGACCCAGTACTTC
>TRBD2|TRBJ2-1|TRBV20-1|NA
CSTSGSSVNEQFF
TGCAGTACTAGCGGGAGCTCCGTTAATGAGCAGTTCTTC
>NA|TRBJ1-5|TRBV20-1|few
CSGIWSQDSNQPQHF
TGCAGTGGCATCTGGTCGCAGGATAGCAATCAGCCCCAGCATTTT
>NA|TRBJ1-5|TRBV15|NA
CATSRDDFQPQHF
TGTGCCACCAGCAGAGACGACTTTCAGCCCCAGCATTTT
>NA|TRBJ2-5|TRBV27|few
CASSFGRSEQETQYF
TGTGCCAGCAGTTTTGGGCGGTCAGAACAAGAGACCCAGTACTTC
>TRBD1|TRBJ2-7|TRBV6-5|many
CASSYQDRAKWIYEQYF
TGTGCCAGCAGTTACCAAGACAGGGCGAAGTGGATCTACGAGCAGTACTTC
>TRBD1|TRBJ2-7|TRBV12-3/TRBV12-4|many
CASSLGGTGVNEQYF
TGTGCCAGCAGTTTAGGAGGGACAGGGGTCAACGAGCAGTACTTC
>NA|TRBJ2-6|TRBV2|NA
CASSELRPGANVLTF
TGTGCCAGCAGTGAACTCCGGCCTGGGGCCAACGTCCTGACTTTC
>NA|TRBJ1-5|TRBV7-2|NA
CASSPDSGQPQHF
TGTGCCAGCAGCCCTGATTCAGGTCAGCCCCAGCATTTT
>NA|TRBJ2-6|TRBV6-1|many
CASRVTGPGANVLTF
TGTGCCAGCAGGGTAACAGGGCCTGGGGCCAACGTCCTGACTTTC
>NA|TRBJ2-2|TRBV5-1|few
CASSLESVAGELFF
TGCGCCAGCAGCTTGGAGAGTGTCGCCGGGGAGCTGTTTTTT
>TRBD2|TRBJ2-2|TRBV25-1|NA
CASSDSGENTGELFF
TGTGCCAGCAGTGATAGCGGGGAGAACACCGGGGAGCTGTTTTTT